This T cell receptor beta chain was captured by sequencing in a study of beta chain features in type 1 diabetes. Study-wide results and caveats: The VDJ junctions of type 1 diabetes patients carried fewer insertions and more deletions.

Approximately 110 mL of blood, on average, came from one heparinised draw per donor. The authors reverse transcribed all of the isolated RNA, so sequencing captured expressed TCRB transcripts. Data came from immunoSEQ multiplex PCR; TCRdb stores just in-frame clones and leaves some out. The table shows roughly 310,000 clones, with approximately 9.9% occurring only once. From germline, CDR1 is SNHLY and CDR2 FYNNEI. The CDR3 runs to 16 residues. The junction had 12 bases not matched to a gene; V was cut back by 4 bases and J by 7 bases. Only a few counts were recorded for this clone. Antigen specificity is unknown.

The sequenced material came from naive CD4+ T cells from blood. The receptor was derived from a woman between 25 and 40 years old in good health. The genes are TRBV2 and TRBJ2-1; 8 bases match TRBD2. The CDR3 coding sequence is TGTGCCAGCAGTGGCTGGGCAAAGCGGGAGCAAAATGAGCAGTTCTTC. It specifies CASSGWAKREQNEQFF.